The present T cell receptor beta chain was sequenced within a study of blood T cell repertoires in COVID-19. Study-wide context: Some COVID-19 samples were acute and others convalescent; all came from the United States, Italy and Spain. The cDNA or gDNA used as material had been derived from T cells, B-cell-depleted T cells, or PBMCs.

This clone has only a few counts. Patients of the Seattle cohort, enrolled during active infection, were followed longitudinally. Original methodology: By means of reference gene primer amplification, nucleated cell counts were estimated. Sequencing was performed with immunoSEQ multiplex PCR; in TCRdb, only in-frame clones are kept and a portion is missing. V, J and clone size reflect that table, while D and trimming were determined from the DNA. The top ten hold 18% of the sample, which has about 200,000 clones, approximately 90% seen once. Germline-derived CDR1 and CDR2 are LNHDA and SQIVND (reference sequence). The CDR3 length is 12 residues. V lost 3 bases and J lost 6, with 6 bases in between.

V usage is TRBV19 and J usage is TRBJ1-5; D is unresolved. The sample was peripheral blood. The clonotype originates from a man aged 45-65 years with COVID-19, enrolled during active disease. CDR3 amino acids: CASSMRSQPQHF. As DNA, the CDR3 is TGTGCCAGTAGTATGAGGTCTCAGCCCCAGCATTTT.